The rows below give T cell receptor beta chains drawn from one sample of a study of blood T cell repertoires in COVID-19. The assay was immunoSEQ multiplex PCR, and TCRdb's table has in-frame clones only and misses some. The data contain about 230,000 clones, approximately 84% of them singletons. Specimen: peripheral blood. The receptor set was obtained from a man aged 45-65 years with COVID-19, enrolled during active disease. The CDR3 runs from the conserved cysteine through the conserved F or W. The D gene is left open where the match is weak. Clone size is shown for a subset of rows, as once, few, many or a class of expanded clone.

TRBV7-2	TRBD2	.	TRBJ2-7	TGTGCCAGCAGCTTAAGAGTTAGCGGGGGGGCCTACGAGCAGTACTTC	CASSLRVSGGAYEQYF
TRBV19	.	once	TRBJ1-2	TGTGCCAGTAGTATTTCACTGAGTGCGAGTGGCTACACCTTC	CASSISLSASGYTF
TRBV6-6	TRBD1	.	TRBJ2-6	TGTGCCAGCAGTCGACAGGGGGTTCCTGGGGCCAACGTCCTGACTTTC	CASSRQGVPGANVLTF
TRBV9	.	.	TRBJ2-4	TGTGCCAGCAGCGTAGACACGTCTGACATTCAGTACTTC	CASSVDTSDIQYF
TRBV28	.	.	TRBJ2-7	TGTGCCAGTAGTCAGGGCCACGAGCAGTACTTC	CASSQGHEQYF
TRBV6-5	.	.	TRBJ2-7	TGTGCCACCCGGCGACTAGACTCCTACGAGCAGTACTTC	CATRRLDSYEQYF
TRBV5-1	TRBD2	few	TRBJ2-2	TGCGCCAGCAGCATTAATAGCGGGAGTAGCACCGGGGAGCTGTTTTTT	CASSINSGSSTGELFF
TRBV5-5	.	.	TRBJ2-1	TGTGCCAGCGTTCACTTGCTAGCGAACATCTACAATGAGCAGTTCTTC	CASVHLLANIYNEQFF
TRBV28	TRBD2	.	TRBJ2-7	TGTGCCAGCACCGGGGGGAGATACGAGCAGTACTTC	CASTGGRYEQYF
TRBV7-6	TRBD1	.	TRBJ1-1	TGTGCCAGCAGCCCAAGGTGGACAGGGGGAATGTACACTGAAGCTTTCTTT	CASSPRWTGGMYTEAFF
TRBV6-2/TRBV6-3	TRBD2	.	TRBJ2-7	TGTGCCAGCAGTTACGATAGGGGCGGACTAGCGTCATGGGAGCAGTACTTC	CASSYDRGGLASWEQYF
TRBV3-1/TRBV3-2	TRBD1	few	TRBJ1-3	TGTGCCAGCAGCCAGAACCAGGGGGCCGGAAACACCATATATTTT	CASSQNQGAGNTIYF
TRBV10-2	TRBD1	.	TRBJ1-6	TGCGCCAGCAGTGAAGTGGGACAGAATAATTCACCCCTCCACTTT	CASSEVGQNNSPLHF
TRBV18	TRBD2	.	TRBJ2-1	TGTGCCAGCACCCCGGGACTAGCGGATTACAATGAGCAGTTCTTC	CASTPGLADYNEQFF
TRBV7-3	TRBD2	.	TRBJ2-3	TGTGCCAGCAGCGGCGGGACTAGCGGAGGCACAGATACGCAGTATTTT	CASSGGTSGGTDTQYF
TRBV19	.	few	TRBJ2-3	TGTGCCAGTAGTCCGCAAGGAGCTAGCACAGATACGCAGTATTTT	CASSPQGASTDTQYF
TRBV27	TRBD1	.	TRBJ1-2	TGTGCCAGCAGTAGGCGGACAGGGAGGATGGCAGGTGGCTACACCTTC	CASSRRTGRMAGGYTF
TRBV7-3	.	.	TRBJ2-1	TGTGCCAGCAGCCCGACTAGGGATAAAGATGAGCAGTTCTTC	CASSPTRDKDEQFF
TRBV28	.	few	TRBJ1-4	TGTGCCAGCGGGGTCGTGGGGGGGAATGAAAAACTGTTTTTT	CASGVVGGNEKLFF
TRBV6-5	TRBD1	.	TRBJ1-1	TGTGCCAGCAGCCCCGACAGGGATCGGACTGAAGCTTTCTTT	CASSPDRDRTEAFF
TRBV12-3/TRBV12-4	.	.	TRBJ1-3	TGTGCCAGCTCCTCTTTTTCTGGAAACACCATATATTTT	CASSSFSGNTIYF
TRBV2	.	.	TRBJ1-5	TGTGCCAGCAGTGAACAGGGCAATAGCAATCAGCCCCAGCATTTT	CASSEQGNSNQPQHF
TRBV5-1	TRBD1	.	TRBJ1-1	TGCGCCAGCAGCTCGGGACAGCCGGGAATCACTGAAGCTTTCTTT	CASSSGQPGITEAFF
TRBV12-3/TRBV12-4	.	.	TRBJ1-1	TGTGCCAGCAGTGGAGCGGGGGCAGGAGCTTTCTTT	CASSGAGAGAFF
TRBV28	TRBD1	.	TRBJ1-3	TGTGCCAGCAGTTTCCCCCGACAGGGGGCGCAGGGAAACACCATATATTTT	CASSFPRQGAQGNTIYF
TRBV28	.	.	TRBJ2-3	TGTGCCAGCAGTTTTTCTAGTTCCTGGAATACGCAGTATTTT	CASSFSSSWNTQYF
TRBV3-1/TRBV3-2	TRBD1	.	TRBJ1-1	TGTGCCAGCAGCAATGCCGGGACAGAGAACACTGAAGCTTTCTTT	CASSNAGTENTEAFF
TRBV5-5	.	.	TRBJ1-1	TGTGCCAGCAGCTTGGTCAGTGGGGCACAGACTGAAGCTTTCTTT	CASSLVSGAQTEAFF
TRBV5-1	TRBD1	.	TRBJ2-2	TGCGCCAGCAGCCAACAGGGGATGAACACCGGGGAGCTGTTTTTT	CASSQQGMNTGELFF
TRBV6-5	TRBD1	once	TRBJ2-7	TGTGCCAGCAGTTCCGGGACAGGGGGCCCCGAGCAGTACTTC	CASSSGTGGPEQYF
TRBV18	.	.	TRBJ2-3	TGTGCCAGCTCACCTACAACCGGGACACAAGGCACAGATACGCAGTATTTT	CASSPTTGTQGTDTQYF
TRBV7-3	.	once	TRBJ2-7	TGTGCCAGCAGCTCTGGTGGGCAAAAGGAACAGTACTTC	CASSSGGQKEQYF
TRBV3-1/TRBV3-2	TRBD1	.	TRBJ1-4	TGTGCCAGCAGCCAAGAGACAGGGACTAATGAAAAACTGTTTTTT	CASSQETGTNEKLFF
TRBV30	.	.	TRBJ1-6	TGTGCCTGGAATACAGATCTTCGGTCACCCCTCCACTTT	CAWNTDLRSPLHF
TRBV7-2	TRBD1	.	TRBJ1-1	TGTGCCAGCAGCCCTACAGGGGGGAACACTGAAGCTTTCTTT	CASSPTGGNTEAFF
TRBV4-2	TRBD2	.	TRBJ2-2	TGTGCCAGCAGCCAAGGGACTAGCGGGGGCACCTGGGCCGGGGAGCTGTTTTTT	CASSQGTSGGTWAGELFF
TRBV5-5	.	.	TRBJ2-5	TGTGCCAGCAGCTTTCCTCGGGGCCAAGAGACCCAGTACTTC	CASSFPRGQETQYF
TRBV6-6	TRBD2	.	TRBJ2-2	TGTGCCAGCAGTCCAATGATCCGCGGGACTAGCGGGGGGGCCTTCGTCACCGGGGAGCTGTTTTTT	CASSPMIRGTSGGAFVTGELFF
TRBV6-2/TRBV6-3	TRBD1	.	TRBJ2-2	TGTGCCAGCAGTAGACAGGGAACCGGGGAGCTGTTTTTT	CASSRQGTGELFF
TRBV3-1/TRBV3-2	.	.	TRBJ2-2	TGTGCCAGCAGCCAAGATCAGTTGAGGTCGGGTACTGGGGAGCTGTTTTTT	CASSQDQLRSGTGELFF
TRBV7-8	.	.	TRBJ1-1	TGTGCCAGCAGCTTAGATGCGGATGTGAACACTGAAGCTTTCTTT	CASSLDADVNTEAFF
TRBV7-6	TRBD1	.	TRBJ2-5	TGTGCCAGCAGCTTAGCGGGACAGGGAAAGACCCAGTACTTC	CASSLAGQGKTQYF
TRBV24-1	TRBD2	.	TRBJ2-1	TGTGCCACCAGTGATGTCAAAGCGGGAGCGGTAAGCTCCTACAATGAGCAGTTCTTC	CATSDVKAGAVSSYNEQFF
TRBV6-5	.	.	TRBJ2-5	TGTGCCAGCAGTTACTCTCTAGGACAAGAGACCCAGTACTTC	CASSYSLGQETQYF
TRBV20-1	TRBD2	.	TRBJ2-1	TGCAGTGCTAGTCAAGGAGCGGGACGGTGGAATGAGCAGTTCTTC	CSASQGAGRWNEQFF
TRBV19	TRBD1	.	TRBJ2-7	TGTGCCAGTAGTGGGACAGGGGAGTACGAGCAGTACTTC	CASSGTGEYEQYF
TRBV5-4	.	.	TRBJ1-6	TGTGCCAGCAGCGACAGAGCTTCACCCCTCCACTTT	CASSDRASPLHF
TRBV3-1/TRBV3-2	TRBD1	.	TRBJ1-6	TGTGCCAGCAGCCAGCAGACAGGGGGCCGTTATCATTCACCCCTCCACTTT	CASSQQTGGRYHSPLHF
TRBV5-8	.	.	TRBJ2-1	TGTGCCAGCAGCTTTAGCCATGAGCAGTTCTTC	CASSFSHEQFF
TRBV28	.	.	TRBJ2-6	TGTGCCAGCACCCCGTCCGGGGCCAACGTCCTGACTTTC	CASTPSGANVLTF
TRBV28	TRBD1	.	TRBJ1-2	TGTGCCAGCAGTTTTCGTCGGGGACAGATCTATGGCTACACCTTC	CASSFRRGQIYGYTF
TRBV27	TRBD1	.	TRBJ1-6	TGTGCCAGCAGTTCAGGACAGGGGTCCTATAATTCACCCCTCCACTTT	CASSSGQGSYNSPLHF
TRBV20-1	.	.	TRBJ1-2	TGCAGGGGGGGAGACTATGGCTACACCTTC	CRGGDYGYTF